This TCR beta chain was identified in a study of shared clonotypes between healthy human individuals. Only CD45RO-negative cells positively selected for CCR7 counted as naive CD8 cells, so terminally differentiated effector memory CD45RA+ cells were excluded. Broader study findings: Memory subsets generally showed lower estimated richness than naive subsets.

Clones were sequenced by immunoSEQ multiplex PCR, and TCRdb holds only the in-frame ones, with some missing. The sample has hundreds of thousands of clones, 90% to 97% seen once; the top ten hold roughly 0.1%. This clone was detected only once. Its antigen remains unknown. The V end lost 6 bases, the J end lost 6 bases, and 14 bases lay between the germline ends. There are 13 residues in the CDR3. Looked up from germline, CDR1 is MNHEY and CDR2 is SVGAGI. The sample consisted of naive CD8+ T cells sorted from blood. The rearrangement links TRBV6-5 to TRBJ1-2; D not certain. The TCR sequence derives from a woman in her twenties or thirties in good health. This CDR3 is CASSPLRADGYTF. In nucleotides, the CDR3 is TGTGCCAGCAGCCCCCTGAGGGCTGATGGCTACACCTTC.